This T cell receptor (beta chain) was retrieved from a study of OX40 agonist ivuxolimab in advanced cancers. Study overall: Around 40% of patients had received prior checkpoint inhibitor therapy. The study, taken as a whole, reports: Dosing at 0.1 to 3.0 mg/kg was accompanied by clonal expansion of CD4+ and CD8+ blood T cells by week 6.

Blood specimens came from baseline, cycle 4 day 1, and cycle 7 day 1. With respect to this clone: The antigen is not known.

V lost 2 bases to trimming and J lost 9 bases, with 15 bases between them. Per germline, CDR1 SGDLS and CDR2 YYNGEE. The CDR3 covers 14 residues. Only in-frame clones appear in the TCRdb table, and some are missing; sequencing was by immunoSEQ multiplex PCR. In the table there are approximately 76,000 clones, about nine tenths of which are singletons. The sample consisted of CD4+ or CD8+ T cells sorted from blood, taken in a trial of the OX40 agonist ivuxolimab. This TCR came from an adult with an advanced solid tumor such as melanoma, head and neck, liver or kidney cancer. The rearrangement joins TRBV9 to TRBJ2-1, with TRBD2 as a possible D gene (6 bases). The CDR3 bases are TGTGCCAGCAGCGTTGGAGGGACGGGGGTTGAGCAGTTCTTC. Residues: CASSVGGTGVEQFF. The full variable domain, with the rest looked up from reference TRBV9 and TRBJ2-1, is DSGVTQTPKHLITATGQRVTLRCSPRSGDLSVYWYQQSLDQGLQFLIQYYNGEERAKGNILERFSAQQFPDLHSELNLSSLELGDSALYFCASSVGGTGVEQFFGPGTRLTVL.